This T cell receptor beta chain was obtained from a study of regulatory T cells in long-lasting Graves disease. Construction of TCR beta libraries relied on iRepertoire HTBI primers and on Arm-PCR targeting CDR3 regions. TCRdb reprocessed the multiplex PCR reads via MiXCR and lists one record per CDR3 protein. The sample includes approximately 360,000 distinct CDR3 sequences, less than 30% of them seen just once. This clonotype occurred many times. Antigen specificity is unknown. Trimming shortened V by 1 base and J by 0 bases, and 9 bases separated the two germline ends. The CDR3 is 16 residues long. Germline lookup yields CDR1 SGHTA and CDR2 FQGTGA. Time point denoted: persistent/refractory GD, antithyroid drugs over 5 years with positive TRAb. The TCR library used RNA extracted from PBMCs. A volume of around 8.7 milliliters of peripheral blood was collected in EDTA tubes. Study conclusions and caveats: Segments TRBV28, TRBJ1-2 and TRBJ2-5 showed preferential usage in persistent disease.

The sample here was peripheral blood mononuclear cells (PBMCs), taken when the disease was refractory, from a patient treated with antithyroid drugs. The chain links TRBV7-3 to TRBJ2-2; weak D call: TRBD1 (6 bases). The clonotype originates from a middle-aged woman with Graves disease. The CDR3 region is CASSLKGTTNTGELFF. The CDR3 DNA is TGTGCCAGCAGCTTAAAGGGGACAACGAACACCGGGGAGCTGTTTTTT.